Listed below are T cell receptor beta chains from one sample, sequenced in a study of human T cells and chemical hapten exposure. TCRdb fed the 5' RACE reads into MiXCR, producing one record per CDR3 protein. The sample contains approximately 81,000 distinct CDR3 sequences, about 8.4% of which appear only once. All receptors come from a male donor in good health. The CDR3 runs from the conserved cysteine through the conserved F or W. D genes are given only for firm matches. Rows give clone size only sometimes, using once, few, many, or a class for an expanded clone.

J gene,V gene,D gene,clone size,CDR3 protein,CDR3 DNA
TRBJ2-2,TRBV12-3/TRBV12-4,-,many,CASSSFGGRRTGELFF,TGTGCCAGCAGTTCATTCGGGGGGCGAAGGACCGGGGAGCTGTTTTTT
TRBJ2-5,TRBV12-3/TRBV12-4,-,many,CASSSAPGETQYF,TGTGCCAGCTCATCCGCGCCGGGTGAGACCCAGTACTTC
TRBJ1-5,TRBV6-2/TRBV6-3,TRBD1,many,CASSYSGTDYSNQPQHF,TGTGCCAGCAGTTACTCCGGGACAGACTATAGCAATCAGCCCCAGCATTTT
TRBJ1-3,TRBV5-4,-,-,CAITTGGNTIYF,TGTGCCATTACGACTGGTGGAAACACCATATATTTT
TRBJ2-3,TRBV6-4,TRBD2,medium-sized,CASSEAGGSTDTQYF,TGTGCCAGCAGTGAAGCGGGAGGTAGCACAGATACGCAGTATTTT
TRBJ2-5,TRBV11-2,TRBD1,many,CASSFLISRDSPETQYF,TGTGCCAGCAGCTTCCTCATTTCCCGGGACAGTCCAGAGACCCAGTACTTC
TRBJ2-3,TRBV7-7,-,-,CASSRDFADTQYF,TGTGCCAGCAGTCGGGACTTCGCAGATACGCAGTATTTT
TRBJ1-5,TRBV6-2/TRBV6-3,-,-,CASSPNLGQLNQPQHF,TGTGCCAGCAGTCCCAACCTGGGACAACTCAATCAGCCCCAGCATTTT
TRBJ2-7,TRBV13,-,-,CASSPSDASREQYF,TGTGCCAGCAGCCCATCGGATGCCTCTAGAGAGCAGTACTTC
TRBJ2-1,TRBV5-4,-,few,CASSLEEAGYNEQFF,TGTGCCAGCAGCTTGGAGGAGGCGGGGTACAATGAGCAGTTCTTC
TRBJ1-2,TRBV7-2,-,-,CASSLGGLNYGYTF,TGTGCCAGCAGCTTAGGGGGCCTAAACTATGGCTACACCTTC
TRBJ1-3,TRBV7-6,-,few,CASSPRSSGNTIYF,TGTGCCAGCAGCCCAAGAAGCTCTGGAAACACCATATATTTT
TRBJ2-5,TRBV29-1,TRBD1,-,CSTKDRLRQETQYF,TGCAGCACTAAGGACAGGTTGCGTCAAGAGACCCAGTACTTC
TRBJ2-3,TRBV7-8,-,few,CASSLDSRGTTDTQYF,TGTGCCAGCAGCTTAGACTCCAGGGGAACAACAGATACGCAGTATTTT
TRBJ2-7,TRBV7-2,-,few,CASSLGSGGISYEQYF,TGTGCCAGCAGCTTAGGAAGCGGTGGAATATCCTACGAGCAGTACTTC
TRBJ2-7,TRBV29-1,-,-,CSVWTYKQYF,TGCAGCGTGTGGACCTACAAGCAGTACTTC
TRBJ1-5,TRBV12-3/TRBV12-4,TRBD1,many,CASSTGGGQPQHF,TGTGCCAGCAGCACAGGGGGAGGACAGCCCCAGCATTTT
TRBJ1-3,TRBV7-6,-,-,CASSLATSYAGNTIYF,TGTGCCAGCAGCTTAGCGACAAGTTATGCTGGAAACACCATATATTTT
TRBJ1-1,TRBV20-1,TRBD1,few,CSARDSDRGWTEAFF,TGCAGTGCTAGAGATTCCGACAGGGGGTGGACTGAAGCTTTCTTT
TRBJ1-5,TRBV7-9,-,many,CASSLIGPNQPQHF,TGTGCCAGCAGCTTAATAGGTCCCAATCAGCCCCAGCATTTT
TRBJ2-3,TRBV29-1,-,many,CSAGLGTDTQYF,TGCAGCGCGGGACTTGGCACAGATACGCAGTATTTT
TRBJ2-5,TRBV10-3,TRBD2,many,CAISDPGLAGGETQYF,TGTGCCATCAGTGACCCCGGACTAGCGGGGGGAGAGACCCAGTACTTC
TRBJ1-1,TRBV20-1,-,few,CSASSGSMNTEAFF,TGCAGTGCTAGTTCAGGTTCCATGAACACTGAAGCTTTCTTT
TRBJ2-5,TRBV6-2/TRBV6-3,TRBD2,few,CASRNRGRLAGGETQYF,TGTGCCAGCAGAAACCGAGGCAGGCTAGCGGGAGGAGAGACCCAGTACTTC
TRBJ2-2,TRBV10-3,-,-,CAITKTEAAGELFF,TGTGCCATCACCAAGACAGAGGCCGCCGGGGAGCTGTTTTTT
TRBJ2-3,TRBV7-9,-,many,CASSLTDTQYF,TGTGCCAGCAGCCTCACAGATACGCAGTATTTT
TRBJ2-1,TRBV11-2,TRBD1,-,CASSSGQGYNEQFF,TGTGCCAGCAGCTCCGGACAGGGTTACAATGAGCAGTTCTTC
TRBJ2-1,TRBV2,-,-,CASSGVRADEQFF,TGTGCCAGCAGTGGGGTCAGGGCCGATGAGCAGTTCTTC
TRBJ2-7,TRBV29-1,TRBD1,-,CSAGQGSSYEQYF,TGCAGCGCTGGACAGGGAAGCTCCTACGAGCAGTACTTC
TRBJ1-5,TRBV12-3/TRBV12-4,-,few,CASSQPASNQPQHF,TGTGCCAGCAGTCAACCAGCTAGCAATCAGCCCCAGCATTTT
TRBJ2-1,TRBV7-2,-,few,CASSFLGLGNEQFF,TGTGCCAGCAGCTTCCTGGGCCTGGGGAATGAGCAGTTCTTC
TRBJ1-1,TRBV12-3/TRBV12-4,-,few,CASTQGSNTEAFF,TGTGCCAGCACCCAAGGTTCCAACACTGAAGCTTTCTTT
TRBJ2-1,TRBV29-1,TRBD2,many,CSVEWTSGFNNEQFF,TGCAGCGTTGAATGGACTAGCGGGTTTAACAATGAGCAGTTCTTC
TRBJ1-5,TRBV6-4,TRBD1,few,CASSDPGDRVSNQPQHF,TGTGCCAGCAGTGACCCGGGGGACAGGGTCAGCAATCAGCCCCAGCATTTT
TRBJ2-6,TRBV4-3,-,few,CASSQVPQGASGANVLTF,TGCGCCAGCAGCCAGGTACCCCAGGGAGCCTCTGGGGCCAACGTCCTGACTTTC
TRBJ2-1,TRBV7-9,TRBD1,few,CASRPGQGFDEQFF,TGTGCCAGCAGGCCGGGACAGGGGTTCGATGAGCAGTTCTTC
TRBJ1-1,TRBV30,-,few,CAWSPRAGGMNTEAFF,TGTGCCTGGAGCCCAAGGGCAGGTGGAATGAACACTGAAGCTTTCTTT
TRBJ2-2,TRBV29-1,-,-,CSVAVKNTGELFF,TGCAGCGTTGCGGTTAAGAACACCGGGGAGCTGTTTTTT
TRBJ2-2,TRBV6-2/TRBV6-3,-,many,CASSYRHPQVSGELFF,TGTGCCAGCAGTTACCGACACCCCCAGGTGTCCGGGGAGCTGTTTTTT
TRBJ1-6,TRBV6-1,-,-,CASAGRSYNSPLHF,TGTGCCAGCGCAGGACGCTCCTATAATTCACCCCTCCACTTT
TRBJ2-6,TRBV12-5,TRBD1,few,CASGLRGLSGANVLTF,TGTGCTAGTGGTTTGAGGGGGCTCTCTGGGGCCAACGTCCTGACTTTC
TRBJ2-2,TRBV20-1,TRBD1,-,CSAREPGQDTGELFF,TGCAGTGCTAGAGAACCGGGACAGGACACCGGGGAGCTGTTTTTT
TRBJ2-1,TRBV7-9,TRBD2,-,CASSLAGTSAVPQFF,TGTGCCAGCAGCTTAGCCGGGACTAGCGCAGTTCCGCAGTTCTTC
TRBJ2-5,TRBV14,-,-,CASSQGGVQETQYF,TGTGCCAGCAGCCAAGGTGGAGTTCAAGAGACCCAGTACTTC
TRBJ1-3,TRBV30,-,few,CAWSVNRGSFSGNTIYF,TGTGCCTGGAGTGTAAATAGAGGCAGTTTCTCTGGAAACACCATATATTTT
TRBJ1-6,TRBV19,TRBD1,few,CASSPGQVVSYNSPLHF,TGTGCCAGTAGTCCGGGACAGGTAGTTTCCTATAATTCACCCCTCCACTTT
TRBJ1-5,TRBV6-5,-,few,CASSSERGTIQPQHF,TGTGCCAGCAGTTCGGAGAGGGGGACAATTCAGCCCCAGCATTTT
TRBJ2-3,TRBV11-3,-,-,CASSRTTGHSNTDTQYF,TGTGCCAGCAGCCGTACAACGGGACACTCAAACACAGATACGCAGTATTTT
TRBJ2-5,TRBV7-2,TRBD1,few,CASSGQVAQETQYF,TGTGCCAGCAGCGGACAGGTGGCCCAAGAGACCCAGTACTTC
TRBJ2-5,TRBV6-1,-,many,CASSDTLGPSAQYF,TGTGCCAGCAGTGACACGCTTGGCCCTTCGGCCCAGTACTTC
TRBJ2-3,TRBV28,-,few,CASSLTVGTDTQYF,TGTGCCAGCAGTCTTACCGTGGGCACAGATACGCAGTATTTT
TRBJ2-3,TRBV7-6,TRBD2,few,CASSLFGLDYTDTQYF,TGTGCCAGCAGCTTATTTGGACTAGACTACACAGATACGCAGTATTTT
TRBJ2-7,TRBV7-3,TRBD1,few,CASSLTGTGSYEQYF,TGTGCCAGCAGCTTAACTGGGACAGGGTCCTACGAGCAGTACTTC
TRBJ2-7,TRBV5-1,-,-,CASSLAGAGVDEQYF,TGCGCCAGCAGCTTGGCCGGGGCAGGGGTCGACGAGCAGTACTTC
TRBJ2-3,TRBV29-1,-,many,CSVEEGADTQYF,TGCAGCGTTGAAGAAGGGGCAGATACGCAGTATTTT
TRBJ1-2,TRBV12-3/TRBV12-4,-,few,CASSFRSLGYTF,TGTGCCAGCAGTTTTCGCTCTTTAGGCTACACCTTC
TRBJ1-4,TRBV10-3,-,many,CAISESRGATNEKLFF,TGTGCCATCAGTGAGTCGAGGGGCGCAACTAATGAAAAACTGTTTTTT
TRBJ1-1,TRBV5-5,-,few,CASNLGGNTEAFF,TGTGCCAGCAACCTGGGGGGGAACACTGAAGCTTTCTTT
TRBJ1-1,TRBV27,-,-,CASSSSLGGDTEAFF,TGTGCCAGCAGTTCCTCACTAGGAGGTGACACTGAAGCTTTCTTT
TRBJ2-3,TRBV14,TRBD2,many,CASSQDPGRAGSTDTQYF,TGTGCCAGCAGCCAAGATCCCGGGAGGGCCGGGTCGACAGATACGCAGTATTTT